Sequencing of this T cell receptor beta chain was carried out in a study of technical replicates of blood from a handful of donors. Sequencing was performed with immunoSEQ multiplex PCR; in TCRdb, only in-frame clones are kept and a portion is missing. The sample holds under 80,000 clones; roughly 92% are singletons and the top ten take just over 0.25%. Trimming took 5 bases from V and 0 from J, leaving 7 bases between them. This CDR3 contains 14 residues. The germline V gene has CDR1 SEHNR and CDR2 FQNEAQ (reference sequence). This TCR came from a human donor in good health. The genes are TRBV7-9 and TRBJ2-2, with a possible D match to TRBD2 (6 bases). The sample comprised T cells isolated from PBMCs. DNA of the CDR3: TGTGCCAGCAGCAGGGACTCGAACACCGGGGAGCTGTTTTTT. It translates to CASSRDSNTGELFF. The whole variable domain, remainder taken from reference TRBV7-9 and TRBJ2-2, is DTGVSQNPRHKITKRGQNVTFRCDPISEHNRLYWYRQTLGQGPEFLTYFQNEAQLEKSRLLSDRFSAERPKGSFSTLEIQRTEQGDSAMYLCASSRDSNTGELFFGEGSRLTVL.